This record looks at one T cell receptor (beta chain) sequence and its context. Its cognate antigen is unknown. This record belongs to a study of T cells in localized non-small cell lung cancer. General observations from the study: Uninvolved adjacent lung, not tumor, had the highest T cell clonality. Adjacent lung was found to contain a median about 62 of the top 100 tumor clones.

Here immunoSEQ multiplex PCR was the method, and the copy in TCRdb shows in-frame clones only, minus some. Seen here are approximately 31,000 clones, around 94% observed once, and the top ten hold 0.73%. This specimen was peripheral blood, taken before any cancer treatment. The sequence was collected from a woman aged 35 to 75 with stage I lung adenocarcinoma.

CDR3 coding DNA: TGTGCCAGCAGCTTAGCAAAGACTAGCGGGAGTGTCTATGAGCAGTTCTTC. Its translation is CASSLAKTSGSVYEQFF. The chain is built from TRBV7-8 and TRBJ2-1, with 12 bases matching TRBD2. V lost 0 bases to trimming and J lost 8 bases; unmatched junction nucleotides: 8. CDR1 and CDR2 (germline): SGHVS, FQNEAQ. This CDR3 region has 17 residues.